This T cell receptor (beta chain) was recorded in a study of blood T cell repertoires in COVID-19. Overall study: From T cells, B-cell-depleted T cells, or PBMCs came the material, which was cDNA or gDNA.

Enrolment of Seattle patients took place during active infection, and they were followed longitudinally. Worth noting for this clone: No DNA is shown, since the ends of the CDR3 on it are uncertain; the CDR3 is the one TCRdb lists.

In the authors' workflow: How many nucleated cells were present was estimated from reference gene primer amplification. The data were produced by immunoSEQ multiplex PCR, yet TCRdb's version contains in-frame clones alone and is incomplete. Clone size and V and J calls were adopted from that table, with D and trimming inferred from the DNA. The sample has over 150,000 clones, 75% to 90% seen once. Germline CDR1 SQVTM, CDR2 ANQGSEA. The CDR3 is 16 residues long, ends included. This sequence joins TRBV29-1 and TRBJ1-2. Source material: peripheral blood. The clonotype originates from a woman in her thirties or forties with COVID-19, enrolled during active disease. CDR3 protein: CSLTRVLAVENYGYTF.